These T cell receptor beta chains were read from a single sample in a study of tumor-infiltrating lymphocytes in primary liver carcinoma. TCRdb processed the multiplex PCR reads anew with MiXCR; each CDR3 protein has one entry. The sample yields about 320,000 distinct CDR3 sequences, roughly three fifths seen once. Sequencing input: peripheral blood. Source of these receptors: a woman aged 25 to 39 with primary liver carcinoma and hepatitis B virus infection. CDR3s include the opening cysteine and the closing phenylalanine or tryptophan. A D gene is named only where the DNA matches it firmly. Clone size is shown for a subset of rows, as once, few, many or a class of expanded clone.

j_call | d_call | v_call | clone_size | cdr3_nt | cdr3_aa
TRBJ2-4 | . | TRBV12-3/TRBV12-4 | . | TGTGCCAGCAGCTACTCCACTCGCATTCAGTACTTC | CASSYSTRIQYF
TRBJ2-1 | TRBD2 | TRBV5-5 | many | TGTGCCAGCAGCTTGGGTGGAGCGGGGAACAATGAGCAGTTCTTC | CASSLGGAGNNEQFF
TRBJ1-5 | . | TRBV6-5 | few | TGTGCCAGCAGTCGAACAGGGTATAATCAGCCCCAGCATTTT | CASSRTGYNQPQHF
TRBJ2-1 | . | TRBV6-5 | few | TGTGCCAGCGGCAACAGAAGAAATGAGCAGTTCTTC | CASGNRRNEQFF
TRBJ1-1 | . | TRBV6-5 | few | TGTGCCAGCAGTTACTCTTGGACGGCGAACACTGAAGCTTTCTTT | CASSYSWTANTEAFF
TRBJ2-1 | . | TRBV6-2/TRBV6-3 | many | TGTGCCAGCAGTGCGGACTCCTACAATGAGCAGTTCTTC | CASSADSYNEQFF
TRBJ1-1 | TRBD1 | TRBV11-2 | . | TGTGCCAGCAGCTTAGCGCTTAGATGGGGCAGGGGGCGAGCCACTGAAGCTTTCTTT | CASSLALRWGRGRATEAFF
TRBJ1-4 | . | TRBV12-3/TRBV12-4 | few | TGTGCCAGCAGTTTTGCAGGAGGGGGTGAAAAACTGTTTTTT | CASSFAGGGEKLFF
TRBJ2-4 | TRBD1 | TRBV29-1 | . | TGCAGCGTCCAGCCCGACAGGGGGGACATTCAGTACTTC | CSVQPDRGDIQYF
TRBJ2-4 | . | TRBV28 | . | TGTCCCAGCACCCTAACCCCCACTGGGCGCCAAAACATTCAGTACTTC | CPSTLTPTGRQNIQYF
TRBJ2-3 | TRBD2 | TRBV11-3 | many | TGTGCCAGCAGCTACCGGGAGGGCCCTACAGATACGCAGTATTTT | CASSYREGPTDTQYF
TRBJ2-5 | TRBD2 | TRBV10-2 | . | TGCGCCAGCAGTGCCACACTAGCGGGAGAAGAGACCCAGTACTTC | CASSATLAGEETQYF
TRBJ2-3 | TRBD1 | TRBV28 | . | TGTGCCAGTAGACGACAGGGGGCGAAGGATACGCAGTATTTT | CASRRQGAKDTQYF
TRBJ2-1 | . | TRBV28 | . | TGTGCCAGCAGCCGCTTTAGCTCCTACAATGAGCAGTTCTTC | CASSRFSSYNEQFF
TRBJ2-7 | TRBD2 | TRBV6-1 | few | TGTGCCAGCAGTTGGCTAGCGGAGCCCTACGAGCAGTACTTC | CASSWLAEPYEQYF
TRBJ1-2 | TRBD1 | TRBV6-1 | few | TGTGCCAGCACTCCGGGACAGGGAGTTTCCTATGGCTACACCTTC | CASTPGQGVSYGYTF
TRBJ2-1 | . | TRBV10-3 | . | TGTGCCATCAGTTCGCCGGGACTGGACCTGGGGGAGCAGTTCTTC | CAISSPGLDLGEQFF
TRBJ2-7 | TRBD2 | TRBV4-1 | . | TGCGCCAGCAGCCAAGGGGGAGGGCTGTTTTACGAGCAGTACTTC | CASSQGGGLFYEQYF
TRBJ2-5 | . | TRBV5-1 | . | TGCGCCAGCAGCCTGCTAGTCCAGGGCGGAGAGACCCAGTACTTC | CASSLLVQGGETQYF
TRBJ2-7 | . | TRBV10-3 | . | TGTGCCATCAGTCCTGCCGGTTACGAGCAGTACTTC | CAISPAGYEQYF
TRBJ2-7 | TRBD1 | TRBV6-2/TRBV6-3 | . | TGTGCCAGCACGTCGGGACAGGGCGACGAGCAGTACTTC | CASTSGQGDEQYF
TRBJ2-5 | . | TRBV6-5 | many | TGTGCCAGCAGTTACTCGAAATTCTGGTCTCAAGAGACCCAGTACTTC | CASSYSKFWSQETQYF
TRBJ2-7 | . | TRBV20-1 | . | TGCAGTGCTAGAGATCGTAGACTCCTCGGTCAAGAGCAGTACTTC | CSARDRRLLGQEQYF
TRBJ2-1 | . | TRBV6-5 | . | TGTGCCACCAGTTACTCGACAGTGGGAGCGGGCAATGAGCAGTTCTTC | CATSYSTVGAGNEQFF
TRBJ2-2 | . | TRBV6-2/TRBV6-3 | . | TGTGCCGGGCGAAGAGGGGGGAGTCAGACCGGGGAGCTGTTTTTT | CAGRRGGSQTGELFF
TRBJ1-5 | TRBD1 | TRBV6-6 | . | TGTGCCAGCAGTGCCCTGACAGGGGGAGGATCCAATCAGCCCCAGCATTTT | CASSALTGGGSNQPQHF
TRBJ1-1 | TRBD1 | TRBV7-3 | . | TGTGCCAGCAGTATCGGACAGGGTCAAACTGAAGCCTTCTTT | CASSIGQGQTEAFF
TRBJ2-1 | TRBD1 | TRBV6-2/TRBV6-3 | . | TGTGCCAGCAGAGGGACAGGCTCCTACAATGAGCAGTTCTTC | CASRGTGSYNEQFF
TRBJ2-7 | . | TRBV29-1 | many | TGCAGAATAACGCGGACAGTCTACGAGCAGTACTTC | CRITRTVYEQYF
TRBJ2-4 | . | TRBV18 | once | TGTGCCAGTTCACCAGGGGCTGAACTAGCCAAAAACATTCAGTACTTC | CASSPGAELAKNIQYF
TRBJ1-2 | . | TRBV29-1 | . | TGCAGCGCCCAGGGGAACTATGGCTACACCTTC | CSAQGNYGYTF
TRBJ1-1 | . | TRBV29-1 | many | TGCAGCGTTGGACAAATGAACACTGAAGCTTTCTTT | CSVGQMNTEAFF
TRBJ2-5 | TRBD2 | TRBV5-1 | few | TGCGCCAGCAGCTTCGATTTGGGCGGCGGGAGCGGTAGGACCCAGTACTTC | CASSFDLGGGSGRTQYF
TRBJ2-7 | . | TRBV7-8 | few | TGTGCCAGCAGCCTTCTCCGGACTGTCGACGAGCAGTACTTC | CASSLLRTVDEQYF
TRBJ1-2 | . | TRBV6-6 | many | TGTGCCAGCAGTTTCCCCGGAAACTATGGCTACACCTTC | CASSFPGNYGYTF
TRBJ2-1 | TRBD2 | TRBV13 | . | TGTGCCAGCAGCTCCCGGGATGGACTAGCCACCTACAATGAGCAGTTTTTC | CASSSRDGLATYNEQFF
TRBJ1-1 | TRBD1 | TRBV5-4 | few | TGTGCCAGCAGCTTGGGGGGGAACAGGGGAAACACTGAAGCTTTCTTT | CASSLGGNRGNTEAFF
TRBJ1-5 | . | TRBV28 | . | TGTGCCAGCAGTTCGGGGGGGGCAAGCCGGCCCCAGCATTTC | CASSSGGASRPQHF
TRBJ2-1 | TRBD2 | TRBV9 | . | TGTGCCAGCAGCGTGACTAGCGGGTACATTGAGCAGTTCTTC | CASSVTSGYIEQFF
TRBJ1-3 | . | TRBV12-3/TRBV12-4 | few | TGTGCCAGCAGTTTCTCCGGGAGCCCCTCTGGAAACACCATATATTTT | CASSFSGSPSGNTIYF
TRBJ1-1 | TRBD1 | TRBV4-1 | . | TGCGCCAGCAGCCCCGGGACAGGTTTAGGACCTGAAGCTTTCTTT | CASSPGTGLGPEAFF
TRBJ1-3 | . | TRBV4-1 | . | TGCGCCAGCAGCCAGCCTACAGGGAATGGAAACACCATATATTTT | CASSQPTGNGNTIYF
TRBJ2-1 | TRBD2 | TRBV12-3/TRBV12-4 | few | TGTGCCAGCAGTTTTGGAGCGGGCGGGGGTGAGCAGTTCTTC | CASSFGAGGGEQFF
TRBJ2-1 | . | TRBV6-2/TRBV6-3 | . | TGTGCCAGCAGCCCGCGGGCGGCCCTCGTCAATGAGCAGTTCTTC | CASSPRAALVNEQFF
TRBJ2-7 | . | TRBV11-2 | many | TGTGCCAGCAGCTTTTGGCAGGGCCGCTACGAGCAGTACTTC | CASSFWQGRYEQYF
TRBJ2-3 | TRBD2 | TRBV29-1 | few | TGCAGCGTTCTCCAGAGGGGACTAGCGGGATTAGTTAGCACAGATACGCAGTATTTT | CSVLQRGLAGLVSTDTQYF
TRBJ2-7 | TRBD2 | TRBV11-2 | . | TGTGCCAGCAGGTTGTCCTGGACTAGCGAGCAGTACTTC | CASRLSWTSEQYF
TRBJ2-1 | . | TRBV7-8 | . | TGTGCCAGCAGCTCCCCCCCTTGGGCGGGTAGTTCCTACGATGAGCAGTTCTTC | CASSSPPWAGSSYDEQFF
TRBJ2-2 | TRBD1 | TRBV12-3/TRBV12-4 | . | TGTGCCAGCAGTACCCGGACAGGGAGCACCGGGGAGCTGTTTTTT | CASSTRTGSTGELFF
TRBJ2-1 | . | TRBV12-3/TRBV12-4 | . | TGTGCCAGCAGTTTCGGCCTGGGACAACTCTACAATGAGCAGTTCTTC | CASSFGLGQLYNEQFF
TRBJ2-1 | TRBD2 | TRBV29-1 | many | TGCAGCGTTGGGGTAGCGGGAGGAGGCAATGAGCAGTTCTTC | CSVGVAGGGNEQFF
TRBJ2-7 | . | TRBV5-1 | . | TGCGCCAGCAGCTTTACAGGGAACCACGAGCAGTACTTC | CASSFTGNHEQYF